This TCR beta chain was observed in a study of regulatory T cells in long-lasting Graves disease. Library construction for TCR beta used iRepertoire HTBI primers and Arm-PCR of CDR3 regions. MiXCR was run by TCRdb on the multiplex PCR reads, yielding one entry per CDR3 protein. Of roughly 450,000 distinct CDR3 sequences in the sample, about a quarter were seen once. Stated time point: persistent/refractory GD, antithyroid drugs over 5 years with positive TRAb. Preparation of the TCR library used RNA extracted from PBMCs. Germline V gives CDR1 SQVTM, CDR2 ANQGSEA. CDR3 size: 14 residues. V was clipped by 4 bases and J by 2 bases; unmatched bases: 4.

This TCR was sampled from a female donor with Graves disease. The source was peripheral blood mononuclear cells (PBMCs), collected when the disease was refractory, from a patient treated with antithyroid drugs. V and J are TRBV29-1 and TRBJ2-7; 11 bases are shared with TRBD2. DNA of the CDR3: TGCAGCGTTGCAAGACTAGCGGGAACCTACGAGCAGTACTTC. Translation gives CSVARLAGTYEQYF.